Listed below are T cell receptor beta chains from one sample, sequenced in a study of regulatory T cells in long-lasting Graves disease. Each CDR3 protein is one row after TCRdb ran MiXCR on the multiplex PCR reads. The top ten hold about an eighth of the sample, which has around 460,000 distinct CDR3 sequences, about 22% seen once. The material was peripheral blood mononuclear cells (PBMCs), obtained when the disease was refractory, from a patient treated with antithyroid drugs. The receptor set was obtained from a female donor with Graves disease. Each CDR3 is given with its conserved first and last residue. D genes are given only for firm matches. Clone size appears in some rows only: once, few, many, or a class for an expanded clone.

clone size: .; V gene: TRBV30; D gene: TRBD1; J gene: TRBJ1-2; CDR3 protein: CAWREQGPDTF; CDR3 DNA: TGTGCCTGGAGGGAACAGGGGCCGGACACCTTC
clone size: many; V gene: TRBV6-2/TRBV6-3; D gene: .; J gene: TRBJ1-2; CDR3 protein: CASSSWQANYGYTF; CDR3 DNA: TGTGCCAGCAGTTCGTGGCAGGCTAACTATGGCTACACCTTC
clone size: many; V gene: TRBV15; D gene: .; J gene: TRBJ2-7; CDR3 protein: CATSREVYRSSYEQYF; CDR3 DNA: TGTGCCACCAGCAGAGAGGTTTACAGGAGTAGCTACGAGCAGTACTTC
clone size: .; V gene: TRBV5-5; D gene: .; J gene: TRBJ2-7; CDR3 protein: CASSPTDVYEQYF; CDR3 DNA: TGTGCCAGCAGCCCCACGGACGTCTACGAGCAGTACTTC
clone size: many; V gene: TRBV12-3/TRBV12-4; D gene: .; J gene: TRBJ1-5; CDR3 protein: CASVTSPWSGNQPQHF; CDR3 DNA: TGTGCCAGCGTGACCTCCCCTTGGAGTGGCAATCAGCCCCAGCATTTT
clone size: many; V gene: TRBV28; D gene: .; J gene: TRBJ2-7; CDR3 protein: CASRIGFTYEQYF; CDR3 DNA: TGTGCCAGCAGAATAGGGTTCACCTACGAGCAGTACTTC
clone size: many; V gene: TRBV12-3/TRBV12-4; D gene: TRBD1; J gene: TRBJ2-2; CDR3 protein: CASSSNRGYGELFF; CDR3 DNA: TGTGCCAGCAGTTCCAACAGGGGTTACGGGGAGCTGTTTTTT
clone size: .; V gene: TRBV9; D gene: .; J gene: TRBJ1-3; CDR3 protein: CASSVSGGLISGNTIYF; CDR3 DNA: TGTGCCAGCAGCGTAAGCGGGGGGCTCATCTCTGGAAACACCATATATTTT
clone size: many; V gene: TRBV11-2; D gene: TRBD1; J gene: TRBJ2-1; CDR3 protein: CASSVLTGGHNEQFF; CDR3 DNA: TGTGCCAGCAGCGTATTGACAGGGGGCCACAATGAGCAGTTCTTC
clone size: many; V gene: TRBV6-9; D gene: .; J gene: TRBJ2-5; CDR3 protein: CASSYFPSLGETQYF; CDR3 DNA: TGTGCCAGCAGTTACTTCCCCTCGCTCGGGGAGACCCAGTACTTC
clone size: .; V gene: TRBV7-2; D gene: .; J gene: TRBJ1-2; CDR3 protein: CASSQDRAGTNLFHYGYTF; CDR3 DNA: TGCGCCAGCAGCCAAGATCGGGCAGGAACAAACCTTTTTCACTATGGCTACACCTTC
clone size: few; V gene: TRBV7-9; D gene: .; J gene: TRBJ2-2; CDR3 protein: CASSPLALTNTGELFF; CDR3 DNA: TGTGCCAGCAGCCCTTTGGCCCTAACGAACACCGGGGAGCTGTTTTTT
clone size: .; V gene: TRBV7-9; D gene: .; J gene: TRBJ1-1; CDR3 protein: CASSLFRDGTEAFF; CDR3 DNA: TGTGCCAGCAGCTTGTTTAGAGACGGCACTGAAGCTTTCTTT
clone size: few; V gene: TRBV25-1; D gene: TRBD1; J gene: TRBJ1-1; CDR3 protein: CARYTGANTEAFF; CDR3 DNA: TGTGCCAGGTATACAGGGGCCAACACTGAAGCTTTCTTT
clone size: .; V gene: TRBV7-9; D gene: .; J gene: TRBJ2-2; CDR3 protein: CASSLGVEVGELFF; CDR3 DNA: TGTGCCAGCAGCTTAGGTGTCGAGGTCGGGGAGCTGTTTTTT
clone size: many; V gene: TRBV27; D gene: .; J gene: TRBJ1-2; CDR3 protein: CASSPTANYGYTF; CDR3 DNA: TGTGCCAGCAGTCCGACAGCTAACTATGGCTACACCTTC
clone size: .; V gene: TRBV29-1; D gene: .; J gene: TRBJ1-3; CDR3 protein: CSVGGLTSSGNTIYF; CDR3 DNA: TGCAGCGTGGGGGGACTGACCAGCTCTGGAAACACCATATATTTT
clone size: .; V gene: TRBV29-1; D gene: .; J gene: TRBJ1-4; CDR3 protein: CSVEDGSPVVEKLFF; CDR3 DNA: TGCAGCGTTGAAGATGGATCCCCGGTCGTGGAAAAACTGTTTTTT